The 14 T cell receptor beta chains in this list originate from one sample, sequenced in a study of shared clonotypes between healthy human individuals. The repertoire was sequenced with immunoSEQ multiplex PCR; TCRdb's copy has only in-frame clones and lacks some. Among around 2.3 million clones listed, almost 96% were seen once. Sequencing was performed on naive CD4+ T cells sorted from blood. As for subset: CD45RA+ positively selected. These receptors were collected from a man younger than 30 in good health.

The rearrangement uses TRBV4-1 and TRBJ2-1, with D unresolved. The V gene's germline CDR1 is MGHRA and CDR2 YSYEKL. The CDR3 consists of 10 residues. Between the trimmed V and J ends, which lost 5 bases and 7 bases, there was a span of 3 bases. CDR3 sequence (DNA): TGCGCCAGCAGCGCGAATGAGCAGTTCTTC. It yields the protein CASSANEQFF.

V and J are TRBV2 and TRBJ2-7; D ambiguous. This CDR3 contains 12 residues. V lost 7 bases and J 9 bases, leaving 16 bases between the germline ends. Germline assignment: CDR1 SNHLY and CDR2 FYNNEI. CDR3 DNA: TGTGCCAGCACTATAGCCCCAAGGCGGCAGTACTTC. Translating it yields CASTIAPRRQYF.

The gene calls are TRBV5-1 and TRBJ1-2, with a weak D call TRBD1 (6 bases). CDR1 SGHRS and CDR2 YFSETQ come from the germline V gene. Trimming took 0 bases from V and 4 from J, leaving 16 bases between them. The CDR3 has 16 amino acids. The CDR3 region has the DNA TGCGCCAGCAGCTTGGGGGGACAATTCATATCCTATGGCTACACCTTC. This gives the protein CASSLGGQFISYGYTF.

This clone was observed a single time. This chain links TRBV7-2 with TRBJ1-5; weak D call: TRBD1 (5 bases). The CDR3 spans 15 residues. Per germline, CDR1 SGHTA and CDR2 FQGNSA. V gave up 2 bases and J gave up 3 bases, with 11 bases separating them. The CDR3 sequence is CASSLFWGPNQPQHF. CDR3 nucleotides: TGTGCCAGCAGCTTATTTTGGGGACCCAATCAGCCCCAGCATTTT.

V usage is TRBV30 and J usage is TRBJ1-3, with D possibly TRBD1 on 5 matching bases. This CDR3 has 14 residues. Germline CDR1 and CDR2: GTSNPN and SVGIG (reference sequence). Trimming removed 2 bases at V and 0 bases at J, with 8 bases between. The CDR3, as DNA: TGTGCCTGGAGTAAAACAGGCTCTGGAAACACCATATATTTT. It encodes CAWSKTGSGNTIYF.

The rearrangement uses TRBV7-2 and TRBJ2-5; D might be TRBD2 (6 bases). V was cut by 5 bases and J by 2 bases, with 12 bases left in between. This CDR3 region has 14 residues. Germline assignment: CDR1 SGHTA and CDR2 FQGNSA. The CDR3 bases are TGTGCCAGCAGCCGGGCGGGACTTCAAGAGACCCAGTACTTC. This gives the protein CASSRAGLQETQYF.

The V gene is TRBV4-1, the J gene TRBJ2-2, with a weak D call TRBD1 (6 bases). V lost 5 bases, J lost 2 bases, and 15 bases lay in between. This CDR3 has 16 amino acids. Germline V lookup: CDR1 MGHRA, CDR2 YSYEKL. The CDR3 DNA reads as TGCGCCAGCAGCAAATCGCCAGGGGACAACACCGGGGAGCTGTTTTTT. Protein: CASSKSPGDNTGELFF.

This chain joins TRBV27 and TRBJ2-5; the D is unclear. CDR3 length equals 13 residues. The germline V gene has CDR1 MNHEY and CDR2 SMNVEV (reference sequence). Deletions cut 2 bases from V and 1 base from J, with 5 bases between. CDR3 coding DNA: TGTGCCAGCAGTTTAAGAGTCCAAGAGACCCAGTACTTC. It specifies CASSLRVQETQYF.

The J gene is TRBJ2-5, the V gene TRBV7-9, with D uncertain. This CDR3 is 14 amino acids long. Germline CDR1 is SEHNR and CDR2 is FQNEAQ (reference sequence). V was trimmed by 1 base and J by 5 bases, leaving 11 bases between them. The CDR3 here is CASSLVLPSETQYF. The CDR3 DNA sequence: TGTGCCAGCAGCTTAGTACTACCCAGCGAGACCCAGTACTTC.

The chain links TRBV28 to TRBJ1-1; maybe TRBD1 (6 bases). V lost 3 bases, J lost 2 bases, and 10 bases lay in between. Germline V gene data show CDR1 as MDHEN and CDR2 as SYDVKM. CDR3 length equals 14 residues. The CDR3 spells CASSFQDRNTEAFF. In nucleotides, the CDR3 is TGTGCCAGCAGTTTCCAGGACAGAAACACTGAAGCTTTCTTT.

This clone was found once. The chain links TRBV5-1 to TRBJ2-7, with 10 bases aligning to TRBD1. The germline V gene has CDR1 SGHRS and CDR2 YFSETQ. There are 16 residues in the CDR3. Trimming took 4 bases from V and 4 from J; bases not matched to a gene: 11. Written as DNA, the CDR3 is TGCGCCAGCAGCGGGGGACAGGGGTCCAACGTTTACGAGCAGTACTTC. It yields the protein CASSGGQGSNVYEQYF.

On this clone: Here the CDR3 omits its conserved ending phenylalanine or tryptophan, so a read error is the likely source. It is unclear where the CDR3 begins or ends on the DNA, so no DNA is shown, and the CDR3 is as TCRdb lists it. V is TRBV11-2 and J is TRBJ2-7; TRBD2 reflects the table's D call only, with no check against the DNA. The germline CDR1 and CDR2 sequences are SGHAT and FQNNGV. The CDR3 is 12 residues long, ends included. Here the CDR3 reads CASSSPGGQAAI.

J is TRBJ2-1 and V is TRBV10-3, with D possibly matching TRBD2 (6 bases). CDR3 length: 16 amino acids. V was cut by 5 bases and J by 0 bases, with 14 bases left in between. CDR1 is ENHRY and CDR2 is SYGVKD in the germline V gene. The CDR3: CAISPQDYSSYNEQFF. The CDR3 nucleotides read TGTGCCATCAGTCCACAGGACTATAGCTCCTACAATGAGCAGTTCTTC.

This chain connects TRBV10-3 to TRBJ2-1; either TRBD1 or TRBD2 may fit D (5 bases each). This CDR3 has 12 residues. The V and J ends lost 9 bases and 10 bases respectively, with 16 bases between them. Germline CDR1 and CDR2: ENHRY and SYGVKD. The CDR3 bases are TGTGCCATGTGGGACCCCCCGGGGGAGCAGTTCTTC. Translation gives CAMWDPPGEQFF.